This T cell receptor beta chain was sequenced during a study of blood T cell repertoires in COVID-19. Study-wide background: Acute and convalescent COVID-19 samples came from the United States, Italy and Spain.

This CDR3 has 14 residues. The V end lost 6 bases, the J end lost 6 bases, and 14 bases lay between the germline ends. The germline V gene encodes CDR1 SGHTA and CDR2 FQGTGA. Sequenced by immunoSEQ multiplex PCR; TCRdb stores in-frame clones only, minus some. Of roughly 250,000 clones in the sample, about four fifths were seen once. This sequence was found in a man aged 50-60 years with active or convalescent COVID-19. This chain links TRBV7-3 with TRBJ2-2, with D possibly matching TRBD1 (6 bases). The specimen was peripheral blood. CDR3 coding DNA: TGTGCCAGCAGTCACCTACAGGGTCCCGGGGAGCTGTTTTTT. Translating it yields CASSHLQGPGELFF.